This TCR beta chain was observed in a study of blood T cell repertoires in COVID-19. Study background: The samples span acute and convalescent COVID-19 from the United States, Italy and Spain. PBMCs, B-cell-depleted T cells, or T cells provided the cDNA or gDNA that made up the material.

Original analysis: Researchers report that nucleated cell counts were estimated from reference gene primer amplification. Produced via immunoSEQ multiplex PCR; TCRdb's table is partial and in-frame only. That table gives V, J and clone size, and the DNA gave D and trimming. The repertoire holds about 170,000 clones, with roughly nine tenths as singletons. Patients from Seattle were sampled longitudinally, starting during active infection. The sequence was obtained from an older woman with COVID-19, enrolled during active disease. Specimen: peripheral blood.

The CDR3 sequence is CASSLVQGGEKLFF. In nucleotides, the CDR3 is TGTGCCAGCAGCTTAGTCCAGGGCGGAGAAAAACTGTTTTTT. This chain links TRBV7-2 with TRBJ1-4; D possibly corresponds to TRBD1 (5 bases). There are 14 residues in the CDR3. Per germline, CDR1 SGHTA and CDR2 FQGNSA. Trimming removed 1 base from V and 8 bases from J, with 11 bases in between.